The 15 T cell receptor beta chains below were found in one sample sequenced in a study of blood T cell repertoires in COVID-19 (dated by TCRdb to about 2020). The library was obtained by the immunoSEQ multiplex PCR assay. TCRdb holds this immuneACCESS table with in-frame rearrangements only. Some clones are missing; in checked studies, unresolved V genes explain under half, and the rest has no known cause. This sample is represented by 200,000 to 300,000 clones; about 87% of them were singletons. Approximately 2.5% of the sample goes to the ten largest clones. The material sequenced was PBMCs or T cells enriched from blood (not recorded which). These receptor sequences come from a woman aged 40 to 49 with acute COVID-19.

This clone was counted only a few times. The rearrangement uses TRBV10-2 and TRBJ1-5; D perhaps matches TRBD1 (6 bases). Germline loops: CDR1 WSHSY, CDR2 SAAADI. Trimming took 7 bases from V and 3 from J, leaving 10 bases between them. The CDR3 runs 13 residues. The CDR3 region has the DNA TGCGCCAGCACAGGGGCCGTCAATCAGCCCCAGCATTTT. Translated, it gives CASTGAVNQPQHF.

CDR3 sequence (DNA): TGTGCCAGCAGCGAGACAGGGCCTTATAATTCACCCCTCCACTTT. Translation: CASSETGPYNSPLHF. The chain uses TRBV6-5 and TRBJ1-6; TRBD1 matches at 7 bases. The CDR3 contains 15 residues. Per the germline V gene, CDR1 is MNHEY and CDR2 is SVGAGI. Trimming took 6 bases from V and 4 from J; bases not matched to a gene: 6.

The J gene is TRBJ2-7, the V gene TRBV6-5; 8 bases map to TRBD1. The CDR3 is 15 residues long. With 6 bases clipped from V and 2 bases from J, the junction kept 9 bases outside the gene matches. The germline gives CDR1 MNHEY, CDR2 SVGAGI. The CDR3 spells CASSRGQGAAYEQYV. The CDR3 DNA reads as TGTGCCAGCAGCAGGGGGCAGGGTGCCGCCTACGAGCAGTACGTC.

The chain links TRBV19 to TRBJ2-2; D is perhaps TRBD2 (5 bases). The CDR3 consists of 13 residues. Germline CDR1 is LNHDA and CDR2 is SQIVND (reference sequence). The ends were cut back, 11 bases at V and 0 bases at J, with 10 bases in the middle. The CDR3 bases are TGTGCCGGTCAGGAGGCGAACACCGGGGAGCTGTTTTTT. Translated, it gives CAGQEANTGELFF.

The chain recombines TRBV7-2 with TRBJ1-5; D call uncertain. The V gene lost 3 bases and the J gene lost 0 bases, with 9 bases spanning the gap. The germline gives CDR1 SGHTA, CDR2 FQGNSA. This CDR3 is 15 amino acids long. In DNA, the CDR3 is TGTGCCAGCAGCTTCGCGGTTAATAGCAATCAGCCCCAGCATTTT. Translation: CASSFAVNSNQPQHF.

The chain carries TRBV30 and TRBJ1-3; TRBD1 might be the D (5 bases). The length of the CDR3 is 13 residues. CDR1 and CDR2 from the germline V gene are GTSNPN and SVGIG (reference sequence). V was shortened by 5 bases and J by 0 bases, with 8 bases between the two germline ends. The DNA for the CDR3 is TGTGCCTGGGGACATCACTCTGGAAACACCATATATTTT. The encoded protein is CAWGHHSGNTIYF.

J is TRBJ1-4 and V is TRBV14; TRBD1 is a possible D gene (6 bases). This CDR3 is 16 amino acids long. Trimming cost V 1 base and J 8 bases, with 17 bases left between them. Germline V gene data show CDR1 as SGHDN and CDR2 as FVKESK. Written as DNA, the CDR3 is TGTGCCAGCAGCCAAGTGAGGGACAACACGGCCGAAAAACTGTTTTTT. It yields the protein CASSQVRDNTAEKLFF.

The CDR3 nucleotides are TGCAGTGCTAGTGGGACTAGCGGGAGGGCCCAGTTCTTC. Translating gives CSASGTSGRAQFF. The gene calls are TRBV20-1 and TRBJ2-1; 16 bases are a match to TRBD2. Per the germline V gene, CDR1 is DFQATT and CDR2 is SNEGSKA (reference sequence). Trimming removed 3 bases from V and 13 bases from J; junction bases left unmatched: 3. The CDR3 totals 13 residues.

The rearrangement joins TRBV30 to TRBJ1-2; a possible D gene is TRBD1 (5 bases). Germline CDR1 reads GTSNPN; CDR2 reads SVGIG (reference sequence). CDR3 length: 16 amino acids. The V end was cut by 3 bases, the J end by 3 bases, with 20 bases between. The CDR3: CAWRPTGTPAHYGYTF. The CDR3, as DNA: TGTGCCTGGAGGCCAACCGGGACTCCAGCACACTATGGCTACACCTTC.

This clone was seen repeatedly, ten times or more. This sequence joins TRBV27 and TRBJ1-4; 7 bases agree with TRBD1. V shed 10 bases and J 7 bases; nucleotides not matched to a gene: 9. Germline V lookup: CDR1 MNHEY, CDR2 SMNVEV (reference sequence). The CDR3 totals 13 residues. The CDR3 here is CATARGLSEKLFF. CDR3 coding DNA: TGTGCCACCGCGAGGGGGCTTAGTGAAAAACTGTTTTTT.

V gene TRBV11-3 combines with J gene TRBJ2-1; TRBD2 agrees at 10 bases. The CDR3 length is 15 residues. In germline, CDR1 is SGHNT, CDR2 YENEEA. V shed 8 bases, J shed 4 bases, and the junction held 8 bases outside the gene matches. Here the CDR3 DNA reads TGTGCCAGCGGTTCGGGACTAGCGTTGTACAATGAGCAGTTCTTC. This codes for CASGSGLALYNEQFF.

The J gene is TRBJ2-1, the V gene TRBV27; D not certain. Per germline, CDR1 MNHEY and CDR2 SMNVEV (reference sequence). CDR3 length equals 15 residues. V shed 7 bases and J shed 2 bases, with 15 bases lying between them. The CDR3 DNA follows: TGTGCCAGCAAACAAGACTCGACCACCTACAATGAGCAGTTCTTC. Its protein is CASKQDSTTYNEQFF.

The chain uses TRBV6-5 and TRBJ1-1, with a weak D call TRBD1 (5 bases). CDR3 length: 13 amino acids. CDR1 is MNHEY, CDR2 SVGAGI, per germline. V lost 7 bases to trimming and J lost 11 bases, with 20 bases between them. The CDR3 reads CASTRSGVKVAFF. CDR3 sequence (DNA): TGTGCCAGCACCCGGTCGGGGGTTAAGGTGGCTTTCTTT.

The chain combines TRBV5-1 with TRBJ2-2; D not certain. V dropped 3 bases and J dropped 1 base, with 7 bases sitting between them. Germline CDR1 reads SGHRS; CDR2 reads YFSETQ. The CDR3 is 14 amino acids. CDR3 bases: TGCGCCAGCAGCTCTGACAAGAACACCGGGGAGCTGTTTTTT. Its protein is CASSSDKNTGELFF.

The chain recombines TRBV7-2 with TRBJ2-3; 7 nucleotides agree with TRBD2. The germline V gene encodes CDR1 SGHTA and CDR2 FQGNSA. The CDR3 sequence is 16 residues long. The junction had 6 bases not matched to a gene; V was cut back by 0 bases and J by 3 bases. This chain's CDR3 is CASSLALGGRTDTQYF. In DNA, the CDR3 is TGTGCCAGCAGCTTAGCGCTGGGGGGGAGGACAGATACGCAGTATTTT.